A single sample gave rise to the 15 T cell receptor beta chains below, sequenced in a study of blood T cell repertoires in COVID-19. Libraries were prepared by immunoSEQ multiplex PCR; TCRdb keeps only in-frame clonotypes and omits some of them. The data hold about 20,000 clones, with more than 65% observed a single time. The sequenced sample was peripheral blood. These receptors originate from a man older than 75 with acute or convalescent COVID-19.

The chain carries TRBV4-1 and TRBJ1-2; D is ambiguous. This CDR3 has 14 residues. Germline lookup yields CDR1 MGHRA and CDR2 YSYEKL. V lost 7 bases to trimming and J lost 0 bases, with 12 bases between them. In nucleotides, the CDR3 is TGCGCCAGCACCCCGGGTTCCACTAACTATGGCTACACCTTC. Protein product: CASTPGSTNYGYTF.

This chain joins TRBV14 and TRBJ2-3; D is ambiguous. Germline V CDR1 and CDR2: SGHDN, FVKESK. This CDR3 has 13 residues. The V end was cut by 7 bases, the J end by 2 bases, with 10 bases between. This CDR3 reads CASKSRVTDTQYF. CDR3 nucleotide sequence: TGTGCCAGCAAAAGCCGGGTCACAGATACGCAGTATTTT.

This chain links TRBV5-1 with TRBJ2-7, with 9 bases matching TRBD1. Per the germline V gene, CDR1 is SGHRS and CDR2 is YFSETQ. With 0 bases clipped from V and 2 bases from J, the junction kept 12 bases outside the gene matches. The CDR3 is made up of 18 amino acids. CDR3 bases: TGCGCCAGCAGCTTGGCCAAACCGACAGGGGGTCCGCCCTACGAGCAGTACTTC. It specifies CASSLAKPTGGPPYEQYF.

The chain employs TRBV6-5 and TRBJ1-2; tentatively, D is TRBD1 (6 bases). V lost 2 bases to trimming and J lost 4 bases, with 8 bases between them. The CDR3 contains 13 residues. The V gene's germline CDR1 is MNHEY and CDR2 SVGAGI. The CDR3 DNA reads as TGTGCCAGCAGTTACACAGGGACCTATGGCTACACCTTC. This sequence encodes CASSYTGTYGYTF.

This clone was seen a handful of times. The chain couples TRBV15 to TRBJ2-5; 11 bases match TRBD2. The J segment lost 4 bases and the V segment lost 6 bases, leaving 7 bases of the junction unmatched. CDR3 length: 15 residues. Germline values: CDR1 LNHNV, CDR2 YYDKDF (reference sequence). The CDR3 loop reads CATSLSTSGAETQYF. In DNA, the CDR3 is TGTGCCACCAGTCTTTCGACTAGCGGGGCAGAGACCCAGTACTTC.

To note about this clone: The junction departs from the called germline gene at one end, perhaps through a read error. The V call is TRBV3-1 (or the pseudogene TRBV3-2), the J call TRBJ1-1; a possible D gene is TRBD1 (6 bases). This CDR3 has 16 residues. The germline V gene has CDR1 LGHDT and CDR2 YNNKEL (reference sequence). CDR3: CASGQIGGRVDTEAFF. In DNA form, the CDR3 reads TGTGCCAGCGGCCAAATCGGGGGGCGCGTGGACACTGAAGCTTTCTTT.

This clone has just a few counts. The chain recombines TRBV15 with TRBJ2-2; 7 positions match TRBD2. CDR1 and CDR2 (germline): LNHNV, YYDKDF (reference sequence). V was clipped by 2 bases and J by 0 bases; unmatched bases: 9. This CDR3 contains 18 residues. The CDR3, as DNA: TGTGCCACCAGCAGAAAGCTTCAAGCGGGGACGAACACCGGGGAGCTGTTTTTT. As protein: CATSRKLQAGTNTGELFF.

A few counts support this clone. The chain recombines TRBV6-5 with TRBJ1-1; TRBD1 is a possible D gene (6 bases). Trimming stripped 2 bases from V and 5 bases from J, with 18 bases between. Germline-derived CDR1 and CDR2 are MNHEY and SVGAGI. The CDR3 runs 16 residues. Here the CDR3 DNA reads TGTGCCAGCAGTTACGGGACACCGGATGGGTGGACTGAAGCTTTCTTT. This sequence encodes CASSYGTPDGWTEAFF.

The chain links TRBV12-3 or TRBV12-4 to TRBJ2-7; D is ambiguous. The CDR3 has 13 residues. The ends were cut back, 2 bases at V and 2 bases at J, with 7 bases in the middle. The CDR3 DNA is TGTGCCAGCAGTTTATCGGTAGCCTACGAGCAGTACGTC. Residues: CASSLSVAYEQYV.

The chain recombines TRBV5-1 with TRBJ2-5, with 9 bases fitting TRBD2. This CDR3 has 15 amino acids. V trimming: 3 bases; J trimming: 1 base; junction bases outside the gene matches: 4. Per the germline V gene, CDR1 is SGHRS and CDR2 is YFSETQ. The CDR3 loop reads CASSWGREGQETQYF. CDR3 in DNA: TGCGCCAGCAGCTGGGGGCGGGAGGGCCAAGAGACCCAGTACTTC. Together with reference TRBV5-1 and TRBJ2-5, the CDR3 gives the full variable domain: KAGVTQTPRYLIKTRGQQVTLSCSPISGHRSVSWYQQTPGQGLQFLFEYFSETQRNKGNFPGRFSGRQFSNSRSEMNVSTLELGDSALYLCASSWGREGQETQYFGPGTRLLVL.

The V call is TRBV4-2, the J call TRBJ1-1, with 7 bases identical to TRBD1. CDR3 size: 17 residues. V was clipped by 0 bases and J by 1 base; unmatched bases: 8. Looked up from germline, CDR1 is LGHNA and CDR2 is YNFKEQ. The CDR3: CASSQDPLGGGNTEAFF. The CDR3 DNA reads as TGTGCCAGCAGCCAAGACCCCCTAGGGGGCGGGAACACTGAAGCTTTCTTT.

This sequence joins TRBV18 and TRBJ1-1, with a tentative D call TRBD1 (5 bases). This CDR3 spans 18 amino acids. V was trimmed by 3 bases and J by 3 bases, leaving 23 bases between them. CDR1 KGHSH and CDR2 LQKENI come from the germline V gene. CDR3 region: CASSPTHIGHNGYTEAFF. CDR3 nucleotide sequence: TGTGCCAGCTCACCCACCCACATCGGACACAATGGATACACTGAAGCTTTCTTT.

The V and J genes are TRBV5-3 and TRBJ1-2; D is possibly TRBD1 (5 bases). TRBV5-3 counts as an open reading frame of uncertain function. The CDR3 runs to 15 residues. V lost 3 bases and J lost 0, with 12 bases in between. The CDR3 DNA reads TGTGCCAGAAGCTCAACGACAGCTGCTAACTATGGCTACACCTTC. Protein sequence: CARSSTTAANYGYTF.

This chain uses TRBV5-1 with TRBJ2-7, with TRBD1 matching over 9 bases. Germline CDR1 SGHRS, CDR2 YFSETQ. The CDR3 has 14 residues. Trimming cost V 4 bases and J 5 bases; bases outside gene matches: 7. CDR3 sequence: CASSRTGVGHEQYV. In DNA, the CDR3 is TGCGCCAGCAGCAGGACAGGGGTGGGCCACGAGCAGTACGTC.

The chain recombines TRBV23-1 with TRBJ2-2; the D is unclear. TRBV23-1 is noted as an ORF with a role that remains uncertain. The V end was cut by 3 bases, the J end by 0 bases, with 14 bases between. The CDR3 is 17 amino acids. The CDR3 loop is CASSHLVTITNTGELFF. DNA for the CDR3: TGCGCCAGCAGTCACCTCGTGACAATCACGAACACCGGGGAGCTGTTTTTT.